This TCR beta chain was observed in a study of STAT5B mutations in CD4+ large granular lymphocyte leukemia. The protocol was immunoSEQ multiplex PCR, while the TCRdb copy is restricted to in-frame clones and leaves out a portion. The table lists over 20,000 clones, around 81% of them singletons. V lost 3 bases, J lost 4 bases, and 9 bases stayed unmatched. The V gene's germline CDR1 is SGHDT and CDR2 YYEEEE. The CDR3 consists of 15 residues. The study, taken as a whole, reports: Top patient clones used TRBV06 genes more often: 8/27 versus 2/35 in controls.

This clone was seen a few times. As yet, its antigen is unknown. The specimen sequenced was CD4+ T cells from blood buffy coats. This chain joins TRBV5-6 and TRBJ1-2; TRBD1 matches at 7 bases. This sequence was found in a human donor in good health. CDR3 sequence reads: CASSSPGGGLYGYTF. For the CDR3, the DNA is TGTGCCAGCAGCTCCCCAGGGGGGGGGCTCTATGGCTACACCTTC.